These 10 T cell receptor beta chains were sequenced from one sample in a study of neurological immune-mediated disorders. From the 5' RACE reads, TCRdb called clonotypes with MiXCR, one entry per CDR3 protein. The sample holds some 46,000 distinct CDR3 sequences, 10% to 13% seen once. The source material was PBMCs. Source of these receptors: a man in his 70s with HTLV-1-associated myelopathy (HAM/TSP).

Ten or more counts support this clonotype. V gene TRBV15 combines with J gene TRBJ1-2; 7 bases align to TRBD1. The CDR3 sequence is 15 residues long. The trim removed 5 bases at V and 6 bases at J, leaving 12 bases unmatched. Germline lookup yields CDR1 LNHNV and CDR2 YYDKDF (reference sequence). In nucleotides, the CDR3 is TGTGCCACCAGCGGCAGACAGGGATTGCGCAATGGCTACACCTTC. The encoded protein is CATSGRQGLRNGYTF.

Ten or more counts support this clonotype. V and J are TRBV6-5 and TRBJ2-5, with 13 bases matching TRBD2. From germline, CDR1 is MNHEY and CDR2 SVGAGI. V trimming: 6 bases; J trimming: 5 bases; junction bases outside the gene matches: 6. The CDR3 has 15 residues. The CDR3 spells CASRRTSGSRETQYF. For the CDR3, the DNA is TGTGCCAGCAGGAGGACTAGCGGGAGTCGTGAGACCCAGTACTTC.

The table lists this clonotype with many counts. The CDR3 here is CASSQDSGDTEAFF. The CDR3 DNA reads TGCGCCAGCAGCCAAGATTCCGGGGACACTGAAGCTTTCTTT. The chain uses TRBV4-1 and TRBJ1-1, with D unclear. There are 14 residues in the CDR3. Per the germline V gene, CDR1 is MGHRA and CDR2 is YSYEKL. The germline V and J ends were trimmed by 0 bases and 3 bases, with 8 bases remaining between them.

Ten or more counts support this clonotype. One junction end does not reproduce the germline sequence, and a read error may be involved. The V gene is TRBV12-3 or TRBV12-4, the J gene TRBJ2-7, with 7 bases that match TRBD1. The CDR3 runs 14 residues. The CDR3 DNA sequence: TGTGCCAGCAGTTTAGGGGCCCTAGACAGGGCGATACACTTC. This gives the protein CASSLGALDRAIHF.

Many counts were recorded for this clonotype. This chain links TRBV2 with TRBJ2-5; D ambiguous. The ends were cut back, 6 bases at V and 2 bases at J, with 13 bases in the middle. From germline, CDR1 is SNHLY and CDR2 FYNNEI. The CDR3 is made up of 14 amino acids. CDR3 nucleotides: TGTGCCAGCAGACCCGATCGCCCACAAGAGACCCAGTACTTC. This encodes CASRPDRPQETQYF.

This clonotype was recorded many times. This chain joins TRBV18 and TRBJ2-7; TRBD2 matches 9 bases. CDR3 length: 14 residues. Germline V gene lookup returns CDR1 KGHSH and CDR2 LQKENI. With V trimmed by 7 bases and J by 6 bases, 10 bases remained unmatched. As DNA, the CDR3 is TGTGCCAGCTTTACAGCGGGAGGATCAGGCGAGCAGTACTTC. Translated: CASFTAGGSGEQYF.

This clonotype was picked up many times. The gene calls are TRBV7-8 and TRBJ2-1; D is uncertain. The CDR3 runs 13 residues. Per the germline V gene, CDR1 is SGHVS and CDR2 is FQNEAQ. Trimming shortened V by 0 bases and J by 4 bases, and 4 bases separated the two germline ends. CDR3 protein: CASSLAAYNEQFF. The CDR3 region has the DNA TGTGCCAGCAGCTTAGCGGCGTACAATGAGCAGTTCTTC.

Ten or more counts support this clonotype. This chain joins TRBV5-5 and TRBJ2-3; 7 bases line up with TRBD1. The CDR3 runs to 15 residues. Trimming cost V 6 bases and J 7 bases; bases outside gene matches: 14. Germline CDR1 and CDR2: SGHKS and YYEKEE (reference sequence). The CDR3 here is CASNPYRGETHTQYF. In nucleotides, the CDR3 is TGTGCCAGCAACCCCTACAGGGGAGAAACACATACGCAGTATTTT.

This clonotype was seen more than once but under ten times. The rearrangement joins TRBV20-1 to TRBJ2-7; perhaps TRBD1 as D (6 bases). This CDR3 has 11 amino acids. Germline CDR1 reads DFQATT; CDR2 reads SNEGSKA (reference sequence). V lost 3 bases to trimming and J lost 6 bases, with 9 bases between them. CDR3 in DNA: TGCAGTGCTAGCAGGGGTCGCGAGCAGTACTTC. It codes for CSASRGREQYF.

This clonotype was seen more than once but under ten times. The chain couples TRBV19 to TRBJ1-5; 12 bases fit TRBD1. Germline V gives CDR1 LNHDA, CDR2 SQIVND (reference sequence). This CDR3 is 16 amino acids long. V was pared by 4 bases and J by 7 bases, with 8 bases of the junction left unmatched. CDR3 nucleotide sequence: TGTGCCAGTAGTAGTCCCGGGACAGGGGGCGGACAGCCCCAGCATTTT. Protein: CASSSPGTGGGQPQHF.